This entry describes one TCR beta chain. This CDR3 has 16 residues. V lost 5 bases, J lost 2 bases, and 8 bases stayed unmatched. CDR1 is MNHEY, CDR2 SVGAGI, per germline. After constant-region reverse-primer amplification, full-length variable regions underwent semi-nested PCR with Nested Universal Primer A. MiXCR, applied by TCRdb to the 5' RACE reads, yields one record per CDR3 protein. The data show about 41,000 distinct CDR3 sequences, roughly 27% seen once. The receptor was derived from a female donor with breast cancer. V and J are TRBV6-5 and TRBJ2-3, with 9 positions matching TRBD2. The sequencing sample was made of memory CD4+ T cells sorted from a lymph node. Subset given: memory CD4+ T cells, CD4+CD45RO+CD25-. This CDR3 is CASSRTSALYTDTQYF. The CDR3 region has the DNA TGTGCCAGCAGTCGGACTAGCGCGTTATACACAGATACGCAGTATTTT.